One sample yielded the 15 T cell receptor beta chains listed below, sequenced in a study of blood T cell repertoires in COVID-19. The table came from immunoSEQ multiplex PCR; TCRdb's copy has only in-frame clones and leaves some out. Of under 90,000 clones in the sample, about 91% were seen once. Sequenced: peripheral blood. The receptor set was obtained from a man aged 40-55 years with COVID-19, enrolled during active disease.

The table lists this clone with a count of one. V and J are TRBV9 and TRBJ2-3, with 7 positions matching TRBD2. The CDR3 runs 16 residues. CDR1 and CDR2 from the germline V gene are SGDLS and YYNGEE. With 3 bases clipped from V and 2 bases from J, the junction kept 9 bases outside the gene matches. The CDR3 coding sequence is TGTGCCAGCAGCGGATTTAGCGGGTGGGCCACAGATACGCAGTATTTT. Its translation: CASSGFSGWATDTQYF.

The rearrangement joins TRBV29-1 to TRBJ2-5; 9 bases align to TRBD1. The V gene's germline CDR1 is SQVTM and CDR2 ANQGSEA. The CDR3 totals 12 residues. J lost 2 bases, V lost 6 bases, and 1 base had no gene match. The CDR3 coding sequence is TGCAGCGTCGGACAGGGGCAAGAGACCCAGTACTTC. This gives the protein CSVGQGQETQYF.

J is TRBJ1-6 and V is TRBV19; a possible D gene is TRBD1 (6 bases). Germline CDR1 reads LNHDA; CDR2 reads SQIVND (reference sequence). The V gene lost 5 bases and the J gene lost 10 bases, with 18 bases spanning the gap. CDR3 length: 15 residues. The CDR3 DNA follows: TGTGCCAGTAGTGAACAGGGTACTTATGGATCACCCCTCCACTTT. Translating gives CASSEQGTYGSPLHF.

The chain recombines TRBV7-9 with TRBJ2-4; D is possibly TRBD1 (5 bases). The CDR3 has 16 amino acids. V lost 4 bases and J 3 bases, leaving 16 bases between the germline ends. Germline CDR1 reads SEHNR; CDR2 reads FQNEAQ (reference sequence). CDR3 in amino acids: CASSSTPGYGKNIQYF. CDR3 nucleotides: TGTGCCAGCAGCTCTACTCCAGGGTATGGCAAAAACATTCAGTACTTC.

The sample holds a few counts of this clone. The chain carries TRBV7-3 and TRBJ2-5; 7 nucleotides match TRBD2. This CDR3 contains 15 residues. CDR1 and CDR2 (germline): SGHTA, FQGTGA. J was trimmed by 1 base and V by 1 base; bases with no gene match: 3. The CDR3 coding sequence is TGTGCCAGCAGCTTAATGGGGACTACCCAAGAGACCCAGTACTTC. It codes for CASSLMGTTQETQYF.

The rearrangement uses TRBV1 and TRBJ1-1; TRBD1 is taken as the D call from the table, unchecked against the DNA. TRBV1 is a pseudogene. The CDR3 runs to 14 residues. CDR3 nucleotide sequence: TGCACCAGCAGCGCCCAAACAGGGGACACTGAAGCTTTCTTT. It encodes CTSSAQTGDTEAFF.

This chain links TRBV5-4 with TRBJ2-3, with D maybe TRBD2 (5 bases). V lost 5 bases, J lost 4 bases, and 11 bases lay in between. The CDR3 has 13 residues. Per the germline V gene, CDR1 is SGHNT and CDR2 is YYREEE (reference sequence). CDR3 in amino acids: CASSNQRADTQYF. CDR3 DNA sequence: TGTGCCAGCAGTAACCAGAGGGCAGATACGCAGTATTTT.

This chain uses TRBV7-2 with TRBJ2-7; D remains ambiguous. Germline CDR1 SGHTA, CDR2 FQGNSA. V gave up 1 base and J gave up 0 bases, with 10 bases separating them. The CDR3 is 15 residues long. The CDR3 sequence: CASSLVPGDSYEQYF. The CDR3 coding sequence is TGTGCCAGCAGCTTAGTACCCGGAGACTCCTACGAGCAGTACTTC.

This clone has just a few counts. The chain links TRBV30 to TRBJ1-4, with TRBD1 as a possible D gene (6 bases). CDR1 is GTSNPN, CDR2 SVGIG, per germline (reference sequence). The ends were cut back, 3 bases at V and 8 bases at J, with 10 bases in the middle. The CDR3 covers 12 residues. The CDR3 DNA reads TGTGCCTGGAGCCTACAGGGAGAAAAACTGTTTTTT. Translating it yields CAWSLQGEKLFF.

The chain couples TRBV18 to TRBJ1-4, with 8 bases that match TRBD1. The V and J ends lost 1 base and 5 bases, in that order; junction bases with no gene match: 9. The CDR3 covers 17 residues. Looked up from germline, CDR1 is KGHSH and CDR2 is LQKENI. Here the CDR3 reads CASSPLLDRVNNEKLFF. The CDR3 DNA follows: TGTGCCAGCTCACCACTACTGGACAGGGTGAACAATGAAAAACTGTTTTTT.

The chain has TRBV2 and TRBJ2-2, with TRBD1 as a possible D gene (5 bases). The CDR3 runs to 14 residues. The germline V and J ends were trimmed by 7 bases and 6 bases, with 15 bases remaining between them. Germline CDR1 is SNHLY and CDR2 is FYNNEI. CDR3 residues: CASTWVAGSGELFF. CDR3 bases: TGTGCCAGCACTTGGGTTGCAGGGTCCGGGGAGCTGTTTTTT.

The table lists this clone with a few counts. The chain uses TRBV10-1 and TRBJ1-5, with unresolved D. V lost 7 bases and J 1 base, leaving 11 bases between the germline ends. Germline V CDR1 and CDR2: WNHNN, SYGVQD (reference sequence). This CDR3 has 14 residues. CDR3 sequence (DNA): TGCGCCAGCACCCGGGTGCTGAGCAATCAGCCCCAGCATTTT. This translates into CASTRVLSNQPQHF.

The CDR3 region has the DNA TGTGCCAGTAGCCCAGGGCACAATCAGCCCCAGCATTTT. Residues: CASSPGHNQPQHF. The chain employs TRBV19 and TRBJ1-5; maybe TRBD1 (5 bases). This CDR3 has 13 amino acids. Trimming left V 6 bases short and J 3 bases short, with 9 bases between. Germline V gene data show CDR1 as LNHDA and CDR2 as SQIVND (reference sequence). Based on the CDR3 plus reference TRBV19 and TRBJ1-5, the full variable domain is DGGITQSPKYLFRKEGQNVTLSCEQNLNHDAMYWYRQDPGQGLRLIYYSQIVNDFQKGDIAEGYSVSREKKESFPLTVTSAQKNPTAFYLCASSPGHNQPQHFGDGTRLSIL.

The J gene is TRBJ2-5, the V gene TRBV6-6; possibly TRBD2 for D (5 bases). This CDR3 contains 14 residues. Germline V gene sequence: CDR1 MNHNY, CDR2 SVGAGI (reference sequence). V lost 8 bases and J 4 bases, leaving 17 bases between the germline ends. The CDR3 sequence: CASSFNIAGETQYF. CDR3 bases: TGTGCCAGCTCCTTTAACATCGCGGGAGAGACCCAGTACTTC.

The chain is built from TRBV12-3 or TRBV12-4 and TRBJ2-3; D is unresolved. V lost 6 bases, J lost 1 base, and 5 bases lay in between. The CDR3 is 12 residues long. CDR3 sequence: CASSRGTDTQYF. Here the CDR3 DNA reads TGTGCCAGCAGCCGCGGCACAGATACGCAGTATTTT.